What follows describes a single T cell receptor beta chain. The target of this receptor is not known. Qualities for individual bases were not recorded, and no much larger clone is one base off. These data originate in a study of CD8+ T cells in alopecia areata (dated by TCRdb to 2017 to 2018). Regarding the study in general: The treated patients, all with moderate-to-severe alopecia areata, were enrolled in an open-label pilot trial of oral tofacitinib given at 5 to 10 mg twice daily. TCRbeta CDR3 regions were amplified by immunoSEQ multiplex PCR using 35 Vbeta forward and 13 Jbeta reverse primers. Human TCRbeta sequencing covered scalp tissue and sorted CD4+ and CD8+ peripheral blood T cells from patchy and totalis/universalis alopecia areata patients and healthy controls. Clonality in the scalp was compared among normal scalp (n=4), patchy alopecia areata scalp (n=8), and alopecia totalis/universalis scalp (n=8). To study T cell clonal expansion in alopecia areata, the researchers applied high-throughput TCRbeta sequencing to both the C3H/HeJ mouse model and human patients. Tofacitinib was administered for 6 to 18 months, and 6 months of follow-up off drug were then conducted to assess delayed response and recurrence. RNA was obtained with the PAXgene miRNA kit for fixed scalp, the miRNeasy kit for PBMCs, and the RNeasy kit for mouse skin. For the treated patients, the SALT score, which quantifies what percentage of scalp surface area is affected, served as the measure of disease severity. Biopsies were taken from tofacitinib-treated patients at baseline and again at 4 and 24 weeks into treatment, and several of those patients also had a later scalp biopsy. General findings and caveats noted by the study authors: Scalp clonality and the number of expanded CD8+ clones among the top 100 scalp clones were significantly decreased by tofacitinib. Compared with mice, TCR sequences shared between patients were less clear, possibly partly because of HLA diversity across the patient population. Because the treated cohort was small and included a single nonresponder, larger studies are needed to assess links between baseline CD8+ expansion and response. Unlike mouse skin, where gammadelta T cells dominate, normal human skin contains resident alphabeta T cells that get sequenced too, which complicates analysis of the scalp TCR repertoire. Higher clonality and more expanded CD8+ clones were observed in lesional scalp than in normal scalp, particularly in alopecia totalis/universalis, a finding suggestive of antigenic drive. Many expanded lesional clones persisted in scalp and blood during tofacitinib treatment, which may partly explain relapse after stopping treatment.

The sample's treatment or condition, from its label and the paper: oral pan-JAK inhibitor, 5-10 mg twice daily. Lesional scalp punch biopsies and peripheral blood were obtained from alopecia areata patients. PBMCs were separated by density centrifugation and stained for CD3, CD4 and CD8, after which CD4+ and CD8+ T cells were sorted on a FACSAria. Library construction relied on the immunoSEQ multiplex PCR assay. RNA was extracted from all samples and reverse transcribed into cDNA as template for TCR sequencing. First-strand cDNA was synthesized using SuperScript III with a 2:1 mix of oligo-dT and random hexamers. Amplification bias was assessed with a synthetic immune receptor repertoire, and residual bias was removed computationally. The authors' pipeline ran thus. Raw reads were preprocessed for error removal, and CDR3 was defined according to IMGT conventions as running from the conserved cysteine to phenylalanine. Clonality was computed as 1 minus the Shannon entropy, with the entropy normalized by log2 of the number of productive unique TCRs. Whether scalp clones were CD4 or CD8 was inferred by matching scalp TCRbeta sequences against CD4 and CD8 repertoires sorted from blood. TCRdb obtained this table from immuneACCESS and retained in-frame rearrangements with V and J assigned. These tables miss some clones; where compared with another copy, unresolved V genes account for less than half of the shortfall, and the remainder is unexplained. The V and J calls and clone size are taken from that table; D and trimming were inferred from the DNA. The sample contains over 90,000 clones, about nine tenths of them found a single time. 8.5% to 14% of the sample is in the top ten clones.

From the cysteine through the phenylalanine, the CDR3 covers 13 amino acids. The entry retains the CDR3 DNA only, 39 bases that are in frame from base 1. Trimming removed 0 bases from V and 9 bases from J, leaving 9 bases between the germline ends. As encoded in the germline V gene, CDR1 is MGHRA while CDR2 is YSYEKL. This TCR came from a human donor with alopecia areata. Sample: CD8+ T cells sorted from blood, taken between weeks 30 and 35, from a patient treated with tofacitinib. The V and J genes are TRBV4-1 and TRBJ2-1; no D gene can be assigned with confidence. In nucleotides, the sequence is TGCGCCAGCAGCCAAGAAGGTATGGGTGAGCAGTTCTTC. It codes for CASSQEGMGEQFF.